The rows below give T cell receptor beta chains drawn from one sample of a study of cytomegalovirus exposure and HLA in healthy donors. Using immunoSEQ multiplex PCR, the repertoire was profiled, and TCRdb retains in-frame clones only, with some absent. The sample data list 130,000 or so clones. Sequencing was carried out using PBMCs. Receptors originate from a woman aged 18-29 years in good health and CMV-seronegative. The CDR3 runs from the conserved cysteine through the conserved F or W. D genes are given only for firm matches.

TRBJ2-1,-,TRBV10-3,CASGGVYNEQFF,TGTGCCTCCGGCGGCGTCTACAATGAGCAGTTCTTC
TRBJ1-2,-,TRBV30,CAWRGRGYGYTF,TGTGCCTGGAGGGGGAGGGGTTATGGCTACACCTTC
TRBJ2-7,-,TRBV6-5,CASSYRQVRYEQYF,TGTGCCAGCAGTTATCGACAGGTACGATACGAGCAGTACTTC
TRBJ2-5,TRBD1,TRBV5-1,CASSFQGQYKETQYF,TGCGCCAGCAGCTTCCAGGGACAGTACAAAGAGACCCAGTACTTC
TRBJ1-1,-,TRBV4-1,CASSLIQGNTEAFF,TGCGCCAGCAGCCTGATACAGGGGAACACTGAAGCTTTCTTT
TRBJ2-5,TRBD2,TRBV5-1,CASSFLLAGEETQYF,TGCGCCAGCAGCTTTCTCCTAGCGGGAGAAGAGACCCAGTACTTC
TRBJ2-1,TRBD2,TRBV29-1,CSVALAGGPNEQFF,TGCAGCGTCGCACTAGCGGGAGGGCCCAATGAGCAGTTCTTC
TRBJ1-3,-,TRBV6-5,CASIKQGGGNTIYF,TGTGCCAGCATTAAACAGGGTGGGGGAAACACCATATATTTT
TRBJ2-2,TRBD2,TRBV4-1,CASHRGGTNTGELFF,TGCGCCAGTCATCGGGGGGGGACGAACACCGGGGAGCTGTTTTTT
TRBJ2-1,TRBD2,TRBV4-2,CASSQVAGALNNEQFF,TGTGCCAGCAGCCAAGTGGCGGGAGCCCTTAACAATGAGCAGTTCTTC
TRBJ2-5,-,TRBV21-1,CASSNETGVETQYF,TGTGCCAGCAGCAACGAAACGGGGGTAGAGACCCAGTACTTC
TRBJ2-1,-,TRBV14,CASSQEPGVWDEQFF,TGTGCCAGCAGCCAAGAACCGGGAGTCTGGGATGAGCAGTTCTTC
TRBJ2-3,TRBD2,TRBV19,CASSISPSIAGVLADTQYF,TGTGCCAGTAGTATTAGCCCCTCAATAGCGGGAGTCTTAGCAGATACGCAGTATTTT
TRBJ2-2,-,TRBV7-8,CASSLMMFGTGELFF,TGTGCCAGCAGCTTAATGATGTTCGGCACCGGGGAGCTGTTTTTT
TRBJ2-3,-,TRBV27,CASRPHWASSTDTQYF,TGTGCCAGCAGGCCCCACTGGGCTTCTAGCACAGATACGCAGTATTTT
TRBJ2-3,TRBD2,TRBV4-2,CASSPAHTSGNSDTQYF,TGTGCCAGCAGTCCAGCTCATACTAGCGGGAATTCAGATACGCAGTATTTT
TRBJ1-2,-,TRBV7-2,CASSLVGASYGYTF,TGTGCCAGCAGCTTAGTGGGGGCGAGCTATGGCTACACCTTC
TRBJ1-2,-,TRBV9,CASVRQTYGYTF,TGTGCCAGCGTCAGGCAGACCTATGGCTACACCTTC
TRBJ2-2,-,TRBV6-5,CASSSLAPGELFF,TGTGCCAGCAGTTCCCTTGCGCCCGGGGAGCTGTTTTTT
TRBJ1-6,TRBD1,TRBV30,CAWSTGTGRNSPLHF,TGTGCCTGGAGTACGGGGACAGGGAGGAATTCACCCCTCCACTTT
TRBJ1-5,-,TRBV6-1,CASSAPQGFDQPQHF,TGTGCCAGCAGTGCGCCACAGGGTTTCGATCAGCCCCAGCATTTT
TRBJ1-2,TRBD1,TRBV6-1,CASSDPSGGFYGYTF,TGTGCCAGCAGTGATCCCTCAGGGGGCTTCTATGGCTACACCTTC
TRBJ2-1,-,TRBV7-2,CASSLYGSGYEQFF,TGTGCCAGCAGCTTATATGGATCGGGGTATGAGCAGTTCTTC
TRBJ1-1,-,TRBV18,CASSRTGLSSTEAFF,TGTGCCAGCTCACGGACGGGACTCTCAAGCACTGAAGCTTTCTTT
TRBJ1-1,-,TRBV5-8,CASRPLVGAVDTEAFF,TGTGCCAGCAGGCCTCTTGTGGGGGCCGTGGACACTGAAGCTTTCTTT
TRBJ2-5,TRBD1,TRBV5-4,CASSLEGQGRETQYF,TGTGCCAGCAGTCTAGAGGGACAGGGGCGCGAGACCCAGTACTTC
TRBJ2-5,-,TRBV5-6,CASSDSRESETQYF,TGTGCCAGCAGCGATAGCAGGGAATCAGAGACCCAGTACTTC
TRBJ2-2,-,TRBV6-5,CASSYMEGRTGELFF,TGTGCCAGCAGTTACATGGAGGGCCGCACCGGGGAGCTGTTTTTT
TRBJ1-1,TRBD1,TRBV9,CASSVEPGQRNTEAFF,TGTGCCAGCAGCGTAGAACCGGGACAGAGGAACACTGAAGCTTTCTTT
TRBJ2-1,TRBD1,TRBV7-9,CASSSGQGDTEQFF,TGTGCCAGCAGCTCGGGACAGGGGGATACTGAGCAGTTCTTC
TRBJ2-2,TRBD1,TRBV7-8,CASSRGTGGSGELFF,TGTGCCAGCAGCCGGGGGACAGGGGGCTCCGGGGAGCTGTTTTTT
TRBJ1-1,TRBD1,TRBV11-3,CASSLQTGGNTEAFF,TGTGCCAGCAGCCTTCAGACAGGGGGCAACACTGAAGCTTTCTTT
TRBJ2-4,TRBD1,TRBV14,CASSQAGTAGQNIQYF,TGTGCCAGCAGCCAGGCCGGGACAGCCGGCCAAAACATTCAGTACTTC
TRBJ2-1,TRBD2,TRBV4-2,CASSHLLAGEEEQFF,TGTGCCAGCAGCCATCTTCTAGCGGGAGAAGAGGAGCAGTTCTTC
TRBJ1-2,-,TRBV6-6,CASSPRFGSYGYTF,TGTGCCAGCAGCCCACGCTTTGGGAGCTATGGCTACACCTTC
TRBJ2-5,TRBD2,TRBV9,CASSTASGSRSETQYF,TGTGCCAGCAGCACTGCTAGCGGGAGTCGATCAGAGACCCAGTACTTC
TRBJ2-1,TRBD2,TRBV11-2,CASSPRRLAGGHEQFF,TGTGCCAGCAGCCCGCGGCGGCTAGCGGGGGGACATGAGCAGTTCTTC
TRBJ2-3,-,TRBV18,CASSPSGLDTQYF,TGTGCCAGCTCTCCCTCAGGTCTAGATACGCAGTATTTT
TRBJ2-4,TRBD2,TRBV7-2,CASSLLGRGGHIQYF,TGTGCCAGCAGCCTCTTAGGCCGGGGGGGGCACATTCAGTACTTC
TRBJ2-7,-,TRBV18,CASSPVNRELYEQYF,TGTGCCAGCTCACCAGTAAACAGGGAGCTCTACGAGCAGTACTTC
TRBJ2-1,-,TRBV12-1,CASSFGGLAGYNEQFF,TGTGCCAGCAGCTTTGGGGGACTAGCGGGTTACAATGAGCAGTTCTTC
TRBJ1-2,-,TRBV7-2,CASSDSFYGYTF,TGTGCCAGCAGTGACAGCTTCTATGGCTACACCTTC
TRBJ1-5,TRBD1,TRBV30,CAWSASGTGGQPQHF,TGTGCCTGGAGTGCCTCCGGGACAGGGGGTCAGCCCCAGCATTTT
TRBJ2-1,-,TRBV27,CASIRVGGESYNEQFF,TGTGCCAGCATTAGGGTAGGAGGGGAGTCCTACAATGAGCAGTTCTTC
TRBJ2-2,TRBD2,TRBV4-3,CASSQDPPSGSWTGELFF,TGCGCCAGCAGCCAAGATCCCCCTAGCGGGAGTTGGACCGGGGAGCTGTTTTTT
TRBJ2-2,TRBD2,TRBV11-2,CVSSSTTSGPGELFF,TGTGTCAGCAGCTCCACGACTAGCGGGCCCGGGGAGCTGTTTTTT